The entry below describes one TCR beta chain. This entry is derived from a study of CXCR3-negative and CXCR3-positive naive CD8 T cells. With UMI labels, 5' RACE was used to prepare the TRB cDNA libraries. Following a re-call of the 5' RACE reads, TCRdb has one entry per CDR3 protein and lacks DNA. The listing contains tens of thousands of distinct CDR3 sequences. Germline assignment: CDR1 DFQATT and CDR2 SNEGSKA (reference sequence). The CDR3 consists of 18 residues. Sequencing was done on a sample of naive CXCR3- CD8+ T cells from blood. Subset described: CD45RO-CCR7+CD27+CD95- naive CD8+ T cells lacking CXCR3 (TNR3-). The chain carries TRBV20-1 and TRBJ2-5; the D call from TCRdb, TRBD2, cannot be confirmed without DNA. The clonotype originates from a human donor in good health. Some clones in this sample may be carry-over from other donors' samples. This chain's CDR3 is CGARDPPSGIRSQETQYF.